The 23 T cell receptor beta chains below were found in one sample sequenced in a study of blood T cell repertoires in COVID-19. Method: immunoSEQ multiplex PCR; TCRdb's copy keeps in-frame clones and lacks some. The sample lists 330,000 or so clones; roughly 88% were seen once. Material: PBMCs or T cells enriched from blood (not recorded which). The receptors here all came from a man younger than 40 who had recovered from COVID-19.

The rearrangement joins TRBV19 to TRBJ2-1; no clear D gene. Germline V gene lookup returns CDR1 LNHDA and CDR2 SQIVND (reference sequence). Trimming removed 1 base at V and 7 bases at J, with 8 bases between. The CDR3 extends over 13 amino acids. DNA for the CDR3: TGTGCCAGTAGTATAGGGTGGAGAAATGAGCAGTTCTTC. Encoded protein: CASSIGWRNEQFF.

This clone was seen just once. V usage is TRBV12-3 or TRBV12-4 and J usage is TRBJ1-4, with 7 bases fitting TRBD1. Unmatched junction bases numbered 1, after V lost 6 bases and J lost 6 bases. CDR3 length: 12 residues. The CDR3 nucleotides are TGTGCCAGCAGAGACAGGGATGAAAAACTGTTTTTT. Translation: CASRDRDEKLFF.

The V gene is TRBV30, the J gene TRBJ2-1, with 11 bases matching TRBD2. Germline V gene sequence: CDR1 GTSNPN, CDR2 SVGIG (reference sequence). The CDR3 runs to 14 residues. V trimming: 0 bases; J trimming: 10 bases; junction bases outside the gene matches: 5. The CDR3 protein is CAWSVLAGGHEQFF. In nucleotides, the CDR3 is TGTGCCTGGAGTGTTTTAGCGGGGGGGCACGAGCAGTTCTTC.

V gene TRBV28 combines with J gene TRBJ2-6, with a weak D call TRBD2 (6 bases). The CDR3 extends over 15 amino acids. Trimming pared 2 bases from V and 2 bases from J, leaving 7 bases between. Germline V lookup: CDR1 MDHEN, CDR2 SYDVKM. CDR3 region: CASSLRGAGANVLTF. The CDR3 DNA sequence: TGTGCCAGCAGTTTACGCGGGGCTGGGGCCAACGTCCTGACTTTC.

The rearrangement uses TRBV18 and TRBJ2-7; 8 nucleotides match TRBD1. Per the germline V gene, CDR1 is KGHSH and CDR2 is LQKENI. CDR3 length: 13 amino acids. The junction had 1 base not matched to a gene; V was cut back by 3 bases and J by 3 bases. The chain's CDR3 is CASSPGTGYEQYF. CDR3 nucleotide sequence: TGTGCCAGCTCACCCGGGACAGGCTACGAGCAGTACTTC.

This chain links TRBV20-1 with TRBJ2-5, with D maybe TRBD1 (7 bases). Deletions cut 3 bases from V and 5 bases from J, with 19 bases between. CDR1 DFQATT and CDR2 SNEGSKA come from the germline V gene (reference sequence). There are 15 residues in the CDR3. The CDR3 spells CSASMAGGSWETQYF. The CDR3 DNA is TGCAGTGCTAGTATGGCAGGGGGGTCTTGGGAGACCCAGTACTTC.

CDR3 residues: CASSLPQEGYTF. DNA for the CDR3: TGTGCCAGCAGTTTACCACAGGAAGGCTACACCTTC. The chain employs TRBV28 and TRBJ1-2, with a tentative D call TRBD1 (5 bases). V was shortened by 2 bases and J by 8 bases, with 9 bases between the two germline ends. The germline CDR1 and CDR2 sequences are MDHEN and SYDVKM. This CDR3 has 12 amino acids.

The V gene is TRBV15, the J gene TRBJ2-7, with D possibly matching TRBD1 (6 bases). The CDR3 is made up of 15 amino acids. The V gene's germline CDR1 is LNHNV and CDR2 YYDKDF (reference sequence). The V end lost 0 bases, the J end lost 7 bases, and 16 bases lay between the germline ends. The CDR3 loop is CATSRDPAGANEQYF. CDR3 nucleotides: TGTGCCACCAGCAGAGATCCGGCAGGGGCAAATGAGCAGTACTTC.

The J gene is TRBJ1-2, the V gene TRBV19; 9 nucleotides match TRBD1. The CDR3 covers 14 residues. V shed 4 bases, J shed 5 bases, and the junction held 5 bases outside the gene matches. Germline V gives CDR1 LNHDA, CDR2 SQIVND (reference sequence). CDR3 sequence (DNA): TGTGCCAGTAGTACGGACAGGGGTAGGTATGGCTACACCTTC. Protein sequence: CASSTDRGRYGYTF.

The CDR3 loop is CAISEQGNTEAFF. The CDR3 DNA is TGTGCCATCAGTGAACAGGGTAACACTGAAGCTTTCTTT. The chain employs TRBV10-3 and TRBJ1-1, with a possible D match to TRBD1 (6 bases). The V end lost 3 bases, the J end lost 2 bases, and 7 bases lay between the germline ends. Germline-derived CDR1 and CDR2 are ENHRY and SYGVKD. The CDR3 is 13 residues long.

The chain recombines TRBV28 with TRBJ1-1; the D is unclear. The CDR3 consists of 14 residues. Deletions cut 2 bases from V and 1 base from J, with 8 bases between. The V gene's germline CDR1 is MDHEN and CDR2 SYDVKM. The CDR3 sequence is CASSLGEGNTEAFF. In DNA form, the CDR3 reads TGTGCCAGCAGTTTAGGGGAGGGGAACACTGAAGCTTTCTTT.

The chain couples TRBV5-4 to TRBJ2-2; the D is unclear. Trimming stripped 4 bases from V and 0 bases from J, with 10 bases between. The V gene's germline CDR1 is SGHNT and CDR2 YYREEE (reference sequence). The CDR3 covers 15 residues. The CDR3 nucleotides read TGTGCCAGCAGCCCTATTACAGCGAACACCGGGGAGCTGTTTTTT. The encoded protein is CASSPITANTGELFF.

CDR3 in amino acids: CASSYRGASYNEQFF. CDR3 DNA sequence: TGTGCCAGCAGTTACCGGGGGGCCTCCTACAATGAGCAGTTCTTC. This chain uses TRBV2 with TRBJ2-1, with D perhaps matching TRBD2 (7 bases). The CDR3 totals 15 residues. The germline V and J ends were trimmed by 5 bases and 0 bases, with 11 bases remaining between them. Germline CDR1 reads SNHLY; CDR2 reads FYNNEI.

The CDR3 DNA follows: TGTGCCAGTAGTATAGGTCCACCGAGCTCCTACAATGAGCAGTTCTTC. Protein product: CASSIGPPSSYNEQFF. The V gene is TRBV19, the J gene TRBJ2-1; the D is unclear. The CDR3 is made up of 16 amino acids. Per germline, CDR1 LNHDA and CDR2 SQIVND (reference sequence). V lost 1 base and J lost 0, with 10 bases in between. Drawing the rest from reference TRBV19 and TRBJ2-1, the complete variable domain is DGGITQSPKYLFRKEGQNVTLSCEQNLNHDAMYWYRQDPGQGLRLIYYSQIVNDFQKGDIAEGYSVSREKKESFPLTVTSAQKNPTAFYLCASSIGPPSSYNEQFFGPGTRLTVL.

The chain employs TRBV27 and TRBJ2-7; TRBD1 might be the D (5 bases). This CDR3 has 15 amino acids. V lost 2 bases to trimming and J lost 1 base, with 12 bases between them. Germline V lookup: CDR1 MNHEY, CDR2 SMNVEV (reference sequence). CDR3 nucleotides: TGTGCCAGCAGTTTAGGTACAGGAATATCCTACGAGCAGTACTTC. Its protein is CASSLGTGISYEQYF.

CDR3 DNA: TGTGCCAGCATCCCCTGGCAGGGGGAGACCCAGTACTTC. It is translated as CASIPWQGETQYF. V is TRBV7-9 and J is TRBJ2-5, with TRBD1 as a possible D gene (6 bases). Trimming took 7 bases from V and 5 from J, leaving 14 bases between them. The CDR3 has 13 residues. CDR1 SEHNR and CDR2 FQNEAQ come from the germline V gene (reference sequence).

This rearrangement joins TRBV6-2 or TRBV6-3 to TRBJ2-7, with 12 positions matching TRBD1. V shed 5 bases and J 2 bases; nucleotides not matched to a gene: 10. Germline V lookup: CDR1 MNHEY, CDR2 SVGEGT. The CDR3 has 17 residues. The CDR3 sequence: CASSNRDRGPGTYEQYF. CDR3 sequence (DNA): TGTGCCAGCAGTAACCGGGACAGGGGGCCAGGAACCTACGAGCAGTACTTC.

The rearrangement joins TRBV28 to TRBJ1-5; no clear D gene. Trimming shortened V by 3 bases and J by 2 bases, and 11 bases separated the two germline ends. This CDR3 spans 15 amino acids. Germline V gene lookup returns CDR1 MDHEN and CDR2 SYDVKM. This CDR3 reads CASSFTGYGNQPQHF. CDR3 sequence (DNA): TGTGCCAGCAGTTTCACCGGGTATGGCAATCAGCCCCAGCATTTT.

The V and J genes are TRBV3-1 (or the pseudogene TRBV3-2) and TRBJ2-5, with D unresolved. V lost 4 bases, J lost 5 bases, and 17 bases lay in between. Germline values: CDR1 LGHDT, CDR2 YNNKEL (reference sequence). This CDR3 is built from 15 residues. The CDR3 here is CASSLQNSQEETQYF. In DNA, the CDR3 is TGTGCCAGCAGCCTCCAAAACAGTCAAGAGGAGACCCAGTACTTC.

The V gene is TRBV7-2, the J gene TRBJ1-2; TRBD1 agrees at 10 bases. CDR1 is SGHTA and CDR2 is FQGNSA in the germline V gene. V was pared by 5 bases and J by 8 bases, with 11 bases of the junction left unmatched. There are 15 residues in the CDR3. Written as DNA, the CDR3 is TGTGCCAGCAGCCTTGGACAGGGGGGGCGATTAGGCTACACCTTC. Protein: CASSLGQGGRLGYTF. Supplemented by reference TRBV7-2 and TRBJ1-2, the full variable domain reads GAGVSQSPSNKVTEKGKDVELRCDPISGHTALYWYRQSLGQGLEFLIYFQGNSAPDKSGLPSDRFSAERTGGSVSTLTIQRTQQEDSAVYLCASSLGQGGRLGYTFGSGTRLTVV.

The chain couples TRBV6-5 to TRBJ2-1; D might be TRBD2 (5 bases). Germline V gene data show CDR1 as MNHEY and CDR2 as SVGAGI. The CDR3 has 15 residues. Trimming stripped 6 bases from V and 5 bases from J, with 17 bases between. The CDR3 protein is CASSRGLDPNNEQFF. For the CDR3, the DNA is TGTGCCAGCAGCCGCGGACTTGATCCGAACAATGAGCAGTTCTTC.

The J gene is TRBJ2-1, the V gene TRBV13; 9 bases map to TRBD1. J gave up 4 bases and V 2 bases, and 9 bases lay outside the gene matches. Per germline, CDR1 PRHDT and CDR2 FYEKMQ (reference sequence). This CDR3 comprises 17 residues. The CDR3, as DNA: TGTGCCAGCAGCTTATCCACCCGGGACAGGGAATACAATGAGCAGTTCTTC. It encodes CASSLSTRDREYNEQFF.

The CDR3 loop is CASSILEYNEQFF. In DNA form, the CDR3 reads TGTGCCAGTAGTATACTAGAGTACAATGAGCAGTTCTTC. The V call is TRBV19, the J call TRBJ2-1, with D hard to call. The V end was cut by 2 bases, the J end by 4 bases, with 6 bases between. The CDR3 length is 13 residues. Germline loops: CDR1 LNHDA, CDR2 SQIVND (reference sequence).